This T cell receptor (beta chain) appears in the sequencing data of a study of OX40 agonist ivuxolimab in advanced cancers. Looked up from germline, CDR1 is SGHTA and CDR2 is FQGNSA. The length of the CDR3 is 15 residues. The V and J ends lost 5 bases and 7 bases, in that order; junction bases with no gene match: 8. Repertoires were generated with immunoSEQ multiplex PCR, while TCRdb's copy carries only in-frame clones and drops some. The sample contains about 74,000 clones, approximately 88% of which appear only once. The receptor was derived from an adult with an advanced solid tumor such as melanoma, head and neck, liver or kidney cancer. Here the sequenced sample was CD4+ or CD8+ T cells sorted from blood, taken in a trial of the OX40 agonist ivuxolimab. The chain couples TRBV7-2 to TRBJ1-2, with TRBD1 matching 12 bases. CDR3 nucleotide sequence: TGTGCCAGCAGCCCCCGGGACAGGGGGCGAAGTGGCTACACCTTC. Amino acid sequence: CASSPRDRGRSGYTF.